This section outlines one TCR beta chain sequence together with its context. Additional DNA sequences in this sample encode the identical CDR3. The data belong to a study of OX40 agonist ivuxolimab in advanced cancers. The overall study: A history of anti-PD-1, anti-PD-L1 or anti-CTLA-4 therapy was acceptable, and about 40% had some.

Some clones are missing from TCRdb's copy, which holds only in-frame ones; the method was immunoSEQ multiplex PCR. The table shows tens of thousands of clones, with 88% occurring only once. V trimming: 6 bases; J trimming: 8 bases; junction bases outside the gene matches: 6. This CDR3 comprises 14 residues. Germline CDR1 reads MNHEY; CDR2 reads SVGAGI. The material was CD4+ or CD8+ T cells sorted from blood, obtained in a trial of the OX40 agonist ivuxolimab. The receptor comes from an adult with an advanced solid tumor such as melanoma, head and neck, liver or kidney cancer. This chain links TRBV6-5 with TRBJ1-6; TRBD1 agrees at 8 bases. This CDR3 reads CASRSDRVYSPLHF. CDR3 bases: TGTGCCAGCAGGTCGGACAGGGTGTATTCACCCCTCCACTTT.